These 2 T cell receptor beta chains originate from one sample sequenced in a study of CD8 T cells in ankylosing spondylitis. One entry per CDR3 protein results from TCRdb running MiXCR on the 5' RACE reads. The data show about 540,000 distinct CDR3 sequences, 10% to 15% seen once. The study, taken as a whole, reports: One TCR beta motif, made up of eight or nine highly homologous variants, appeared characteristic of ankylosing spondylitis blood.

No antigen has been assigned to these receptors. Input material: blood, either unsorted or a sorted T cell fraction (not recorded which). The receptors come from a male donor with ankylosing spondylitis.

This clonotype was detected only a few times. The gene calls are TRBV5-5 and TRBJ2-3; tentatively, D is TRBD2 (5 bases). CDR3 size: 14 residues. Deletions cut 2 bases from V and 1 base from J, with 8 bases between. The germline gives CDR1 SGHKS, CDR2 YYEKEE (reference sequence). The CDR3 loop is CASSFERRTDTQYF. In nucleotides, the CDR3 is TGTGCCAGCAGCTTCGAGCGGCGCACAGATACGCAGTATTTT.

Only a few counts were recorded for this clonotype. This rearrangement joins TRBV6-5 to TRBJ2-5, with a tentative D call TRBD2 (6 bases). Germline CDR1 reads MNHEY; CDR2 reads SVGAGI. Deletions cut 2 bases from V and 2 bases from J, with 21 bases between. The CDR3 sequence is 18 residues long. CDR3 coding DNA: TGTGCCAGCAGTTACCCCCCTCGGGACTCCTCGCGGCAAGAGACCCAGTACTTC. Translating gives CASSYPPRDSSRQETQYF.